The 22 T cell receptor beta chains below come from one sample, sequenced in a study of CD8 T cell repertoires and HIV-1 epitope variants. Repertoires were generated with immunoSEQ multiplex PCR, while TCRdb's copy carries only in-frame clones and drops some. The sample gives 95,000 or so clones, roughly 77% of which show up once; 25% to 30% is in the top ten. Sequencing used uncultured baseline CD8+ T cells from peripheral blood mononuclear cells (PBMCs). These receptors came from a male donor with HIV.

The rearrangement joins TRBV5-1 to TRBJ2-6; tentatively, D is TRBD2 (6 bases). CDR1 and CDR2 from the germline V gene are SGHRS and YFSETQ. The CDR3 extends over 15 amino acids. The V end was cut by 7 bases, the J end by 1 base, with 12 bases between. CDR3 residues: CASEEGVSGANVLTF. DNA of the CDR3: TGCGCCAGCGAGGAGGGTGTTTCTGGGGCCAACGTCCTGACTTTC. Together with reference TRBV5-1 and TRBJ2-6, the CDR3 gives the full variable domain: KAGVTQTPRYLIKTRGQQVTLSCSPISGHRSVSWYQQTPGQGLQFLFEYFSETQRNKGNFPGRFSGRQFSNSRSEMNVSTLELGDSALYLCASEEGVSGANVLTFGAGSRLTVL.

This clone appeared a single time. This rearrangement joins TRBV18 to TRBJ2-7; D not resolved. The germline CDR1 and CDR2 sequences are KGHSH and LQKENI. The CDR3 sequence is 15 residues long. The V gene lost 0 bases and the J gene lost 4 bases, with 13 bases spanning the gap. The CDR3 spells CASSPPEASVYEQYF. For the CDR3, the DNA is TGTGCCAGCTCACCACCGGAAGCCAGTGTATACGAGCAGTACTTC.

The table lists this clone with a count of one. The chain couples TRBV5-6 to TRBJ2-4, with D possibly matching TRBD1 (5 bases). From germline, CDR1 is SGHDT and CDR2 YYEEEE. The CDR3 loop spans 14 amino acids. The V end was cut by 0 bases, the J end by 8 bases, with 12 bases between. CDR3 sequence reads: CASSLGGTEDIQYF. CDR3 DNA sequence: TGTGCCAGCAGCTTGGGGGGCACAGAGGACATTCAGTACTTC. Based on the CDR3 plus reference TRBV5-6 and TRBJ2-4, the full variable domain is DAGVTQSPTHLIKTRGQQVTLRCSPKSGHDTVSWYQQALGQGPQFIFQYYEEEERQRGNFPDRFSGHQFPNYSSELNVNALLLGDSALYLCASSLGGTEDIQYFGAGTRLSVL.

The chain is built from TRBV5-4 and TRBJ2-7, with D uncertain. The germline V gene encodes CDR1 SGHNT and CDR2 YYREEE (reference sequence). The CDR3 loop spans 11 amino acids. V was pared by 3 bases and J by 3 bases, with 4 bases between. CDR3 amino acids: CASSYYYEQYF. In DNA, the CDR3 is TGTGCCAGCAGCTATTACTACGAGCAGTACTTC.

The rearrangement links TRBV19 to TRBJ1-2; D remains unclear. The CDR3 is 13 residues long. Trimming took 7 bases from V and 5 from J, leaving 14 bases between them. Germline V gene lookup returns CDR1 LNHDA and CDR2 SQIVND (reference sequence). CDR3 region: CASTYSPMYGYTF. In DNA, the CDR3 is TGTGCCAGTACCTACTCTCCCATGTATGGCTACACCTTC.

Here the CDR3 DNA reads TGTGCCAGCAGTGATCGGGACAGGGGGCGGAATGAGCAGTTCTTC. Translated: CASSDRDRGRNEQFF. The chain links TRBV6-1 to TRBJ2-1; 12 nucleotides line up with TRBD1. Germline V gene data show CDR1 as MNHNS and CDR2 as SASEGT. The CDR3 is 15 amino acids. J was trimmed by 7 bases and V by 3 bases; bases with no gene match: 4.

V and J are TRBV28 and TRBJ2-5, with D possibly matching TRBD2 (6 bases). The germline V and J ends were trimmed by 4 bases and 5 bases, with 17 bases remaining between them. CDR1 is MDHEN and CDR2 is SYDVKM in the germline V gene. This CDR3 region has 15 residues. The CDR3 spells CASSSLGVGGETQYF. CDR3 DNA sequence: TGTGCCAGCAGTTCCCTCGGGGTCGGAGGGGAGACCCAGTACTTC. The full variable domain, with the rest looked up from reference TRBV28 and TRBJ2-5, is DVKVTQSSRYLVKRTGEKVFLECVQDMDHENMFWYRQDPGLGLRLIYFSYDVKMKEKGDIPEGYSVSREKKERFSLILESASTNQTSMYLCASSSLGVGGETQYFGPGTRLLVL.

This chain joins TRBV5-5 and TRBJ2-3; the D is unclear. Germline V gene sequence: CDR1 SGHKS, CDR2 YYEKEE (reference sequence). V lost 0 bases, J lost 3 bases, and 8 bases lay in between. CDR3 length: 14 amino acids. CDR3 sequence (DNA): TGTGCCAGCAGCTTGGCCCCAGAGACAGATACGCAGTATTTT. This translates into CASSLAPETDTQYF.

The chain uses TRBV28 and TRBJ1-1; 11 nucleotides match TRBD1. CDR3 length: 13 amino acids. V trimming: 6 bases; J trimming: 7 bases; junction bases outside the gene matches: 4. Germline CDR1 reads MDHEN; CDR2 reads SYDVKM. The CDR3 DNA reads as TGTGCCAGCAGCGGACAGGGGGCGCGTGAAGCTTTCTTT. As protein: CASSGQGAREAFF.

The chain uses TRBV18 and TRBJ1-5; weak D call: TRBD1 (6 bases). The CDR3 has 14 residues. The germline V and J ends were trimmed by 4 bases and 7 bases, with 14 bases remaining between them. Germline V gene sequence: CDR1 KGHSH, CDR2 LQKENI. CDR3 in DNA: TGTGCCAGCTCACAGGGGGGGGATGGCCAGCCCCAGCATTTT. It codes for CASSQGGDGQPQHF.

This clone was recorded only once. This chain uses TRBV28 with TRBJ2-7; 9 bases align to TRBD1. Germline lookup yields CDR1 MDHEN and CDR2 SYDVKM. Trimming cost V 8 bases and J 6 bases; bases outside gene matches: 8. CDR3 size: 13 residues. CDR3 sequence reads: CASLGQGTIEQYF. The CDR3 DNA sequence: TGTGCCAGCCTCGGACAGGGGACAATCGAGCAGTACTTC.

This chain links TRBV14 with TRBJ2-7; D is perhaps TRBD1 or TRBD2 (5 bases each). V gave up 1 base and J gave up 4 bases, with 14 bases separating them. There are 15 residues in the CDR3. CDR1 SGHDN and CDR2 FVKESK come from the germline V gene. The CDR3 DNA reads TGTGCCAGCAGCCAAGCCACAGGCGGGCCTTACGAGCAGTACTTC. It is translated as CASSQATGGPYEQYF.

The chain is built from TRBV4-1 and TRBJ2-6; 8 nucleotides match TRBD2. CDR3 length: 18 residues. Germline loops: CDR1 MGHRA, CDR2 YSYEKL. V gave up 3 bases and J gave up 0 bases; unmatched junction bases: 7. The CDR3 nucleotides read TGCGCCAGCAGCCATGCTAGCGGGCTCAACTCTGGGGCCAACGTCCTGACTTTC. Translating it yields CASSHASGLNSGANVLTF.

The rearrangement uses TRBV2 and TRBJ2-7; 8 positions match TRBD1. The V gene's germline CDR1 is SNHLY and CDR2 FYNNEI. The CDR3 contains 13 residues. After removal of 10 bases from V and 1 base from J, the junction contained 6 bases not matched to a gene. The CDR3 DNA sequence: TGTGCCATACAGGGGGGATTGTCCTACGAGCAGTACTTC. Amino acid sequence: CAIQGGLSYEQYF.

This clone appeared a few times. In the same sample, other DNA sequences code for this CDR3. This chain's CDR3 is CASSLVVNSNQPQHF. The DNA of the CDR3 is TGTGCCAGCAGCTTAGTCGTAAATAGCAATCAGCCCCAGCATTTT. The chain combines TRBV7-2 with TRBJ1-5; D is uncertain. This CDR3 has 15 residues. CDR1 and CDR2 from the germline V gene are SGHTA and FQGNSA. V lost 1 base and J lost 0, with 7 bases in between.

The chain is built from TRBV7-2 and TRBJ2-5; D might be TRBD1 or TRBD2, each matching 7 bases. Germline V CDR1 and CDR2: SGHTA, FQGNSA. Trimming shortened V by 5 bases and J by 1 base, and 14 bases separated the two germline ends. The CDR3 extends over 15 amino acids. The CDR3 reads CASSAAGQIQETQYF. DNA for the CDR3: TGTGCCAGCAGCGCAGCGGGACAGATCCAAGAGACCCAGTACTTC.

V is TRBV5-1 and J is TRBJ2-7, with D possibly TRBD1 on 6 matching bases. V lost 4 bases, J lost 2 bases, and 13 bases lay in between. From germline, CDR1 is SGHRS and CDR2 YFSETQ. The CDR3 is made up of 14 amino acids. The CDR3 here is CASSLQGLTYEQYF. CDR3 sequence (DNA): TGCGCCAGCAGCCTACAGGGCCTAACCTACGAGCAGTACTTC.

The chain joins TRBV5-5 to TRBJ1-6; D ambiguous. This CDR3 is 15 amino acids long. The germline CDR1 and CDR2 sequences are SGHKS and YYEKEE (reference sequence). Trimming pared 3 bases from V and 7 bases from J, leaving 14 bases between. The CDR3 DNA sequence: TGTGCCAGCAGCTCTCTGGCCCTAGGGAATTCACCCCTCCACTTT. This translates into CASSSLALGNSPLHF.

V is TRBV19 and J is TRBJ2-6; TRBD1 is a possible D gene (5 bases). The CDR3 has 18 residues. V was pared by 6 bases and J by 0 bases, with 18 bases between. Germline V gives CDR1 LNHDA, CDR2 SQIVND (reference sequence). The chain's CDR3 is CASRLYRNVDSGANVLTF. CDR3 nucleotides: TGTGCCAGTAGGTTATACAGGAACGTCGACTCTGGGGCCAACGTCCTGACTTTC. Full variable domain (missing parts from reference TRBV19 and TRBJ2-6): DGGITQSPKYLFRKEGQNVTLSCEQNLNHDAMYWYRQDPGQGLRLIYYSQIVNDFQKGDIAEGYSVSREKKESFPLTVTSAQKNPTAFYLCASRLYRNVDSGANVLTFGAGSRLTVL.

The chain employs TRBV4-1 and TRBJ2-1, with 8 bases matching TRBD2. The trim removed 0 bases at V and 4 bases at J, leaving 5 bases unmatched. Germline CDR1 reads MGHRA; CDR2 reads YSYEKL. The CDR3 has 16 amino acids. CDR3 DNA sequence: TGCGCCAGCAGCCAAGATCAACGGGAGGGTTACAATGAGCAGTTCTTC. Its translation is CASSQDQREGYNEQFF.

The genes are TRBV4-3 and TRBJ1-2; D might be TRBD1 (5 bases). This CDR3 spans 15 amino acids. The V end was cut by 4 bases, the J end by 2 bases, with 14 bases between. CDR1 is LGHNA and CDR2 is YSLEER in the germline V gene. The CDR3 DNA reads TGCGCCAGCAGCCCTGGGAGGGGACCAAACTATGGCTACACCTTC. As protein: CASSPGRGPNYGYTF.

J is TRBJ1-1 and V is TRBV6-5, with D possibly matching TRBD1 (6 bases). This CDR3 region has 13 residues. Trimming pared 6 bases from V and 8 bases from J, leaving 16 bases between. Looked up from germline, CDR1 is MNHEY and CDR2 is SVGAGI. The CDR3 nucleotides are TGTGCCAGCAGAACAGGGCAGGCCCCCGAAGCTTTCTTT. Translated, it gives CASRTGQAPEAFF.